The source of this TCR beta chain is a study of shared clonotypes between healthy human individuals. Study outcomes and limitations: Since donors were few, the genetic and exposure-history diversity represented was limited. Only blood underwent sampling, and tissue repertoires likely differ.

Authors' data handling: ImmunoSEQ yielded junction-only sequences lacking quality scores, so filtering differed. Generated by immunoSEQ multiplex PCR, the TCRdb table keeps only in-frame clones and is missing some. D and trimming come from the DNA, and the V and J calls and clone size come from that table. The table records 2 million to 2.5 million clones, about 94% of them present only once. V lost 10 bases and J lost 4, with 17 bases in between. Per germline, CDR1 MNHEY and CDR2 SVGAGI. CDR3 size: 14 residues. As concerns this clone: Its antigen is undetermined.

This chain joins TRBV6-5 and TRBJ1-3; no clear D gene. This receptor was taken from a man younger than 35 in good health. The sequenced material came from naive CD4+ T cells sorted from blood. The subset was: CD45RA+ positively selected. CDR3 bases: TGTGCCACCCGCCCGGCCGCCGGGGGAAACACCATATATTTT. This translates into CATRPAAGGNTIYF.